This record concerns one TCR beta chain sequence. The record originates from a study of T-cell reconstitution after alpha-beta-depleted transplantation in children. The TCRbeta library was prepared with unique molecular identifiers. From the PCR reads, TCRdb called clonotypes with MiXCR, one entry per CDR3 protein. The top ten hold about 6% of the sample, which has roughly 500,000 distinct CDR3 sequences, roughly an eighth seen once. CDR3 length: 12 residues. Germline V gives CDR1 GTSNPN, CDR2 SVGIG (reference sequence). V lost 2 bases, J lost 9 bases, and 11 bases lay in between. This chain joins TRBV30 and TRBJ2-1; D is uncertain. The sample in question was PBMCs from the stem cell graft donor, obtained from the stem cell graft. The TCR was taken from a human donor who donated a stem cell graft to a child with combined immunodeficiency. CDR3 nucleotide sequence: TGTGCCTGGAGTTTAGGGTCTAGTGAGCAGTTCTTC. As protein: CAWSLGSSEQFF.